What follows is one T cell receptor beta chain and its context. The germline gene is not matched at one end of the junction; a read error may be the cause. This sample's RNA came from whole unsorted tissue. The normal lung tissue was taken more than 3 cm from the tumor edge. This specimen comes from a study of tumor and adjacent non-tumor tissue in lung cancer. Three rounds of nested PCR, following a modified ARM-PCR protocol, produced the TCRbeta library. One entry per CDR3 protein, called by TCRdb with MiXCR from the multiplex PCR reads. Among about 50,000 distinct CDR3 sequences listed, 74% were seen once. This sequence originates from a woman aged 55-70 years with non-small cell lung cancer. Sequenced input: distant non-tumor lung tissue.

The CDR3 DNA is TGCAGCGTCGCGGGTACAGGGGGCAACACTGAAACTTTCTTT. Residues: CSVAGTGGNTETFF. The genes are TRBV29-1 and TRBJ1-1; 9 bases fit TRBD1. The length of the CDR3 is 14 residues. The germline V gene has CDR1 SQVTM and CDR2 ANQGSEA.